This is a list of T cell receptor beta chains from one sample in a study of CD8+CD57+ T cells in acquired aplastic anemia. MiXCR, run by TCRdb on the reads, gives a single entry per CDR3 protein. The sample contains about 190,000 distinct CDR3 sequences, 54% of which appear only once. Sample: sorted CD4+, CD8+, or CD8+CD57+ T cells (not recorded which) from PBMCs. These receptors were taken from a human donor in good health, serving as a control. Each CDR3 is given with its conserved first and last residue. D genes are given only for firm matches.

v_gene	j_gene	d_gene	len	CDR3aa
TRBV7-6	TRBJ2-2	.	15	CASSRGQLNTGELFF
TRBV7-3	TRBJ2-1	TRBD1	15	CASSLRMGQLNEQFF
TRBV20-1	TRBJ1-1	TRBD1	15	CSARNRGQVNTEAFF
TRBV2	TRBJ1-6	.	12	CASSVLYSPLHF
TRBV10-3	TRBJ1-2	TRBD1	15	CAISNPDRELYGYTF
TRBV28	TRBJ1-5	.	15	CASSLGGTLNQPQHF
TRBV10-3	TRBJ1-1	.	13	CAISERGRTEAFF
TRBV7-8	TRBJ2-1	.	12	CASSLLSNEQFF
TRBV19	TRBJ2-1	TRBD1	14	CASNPGQRGNEQFF
TRBV5-5	TRBJ2-7	TRBD1	15	CASSLWDRGPEEQYF
TRBV7-2	TRBJ2-5	TRBD1	16	CASSYMGTGGQETQYF
TRBV18	TRBJ1-5	TRBD1	15	CASSYRTGSNQPQHF
TRBV7-6	TRBJ1-2	.	13	CASSLRGYNGYTF
TRBV19	TRBJ1-5	.	13	CASSPLESQPQHF
TRBV10-3	TRBJ1-3	.	17	CAISESAGALSGNTIYF
TRBV7-2	TRBJ2-6	.	16	CASSLDGANGANVLTF
TRBV7-3	TRBJ2-3	TRBD2	16	CASSLISRGGEDTQYF
TRBV9	TRBJ2-2	TRBD1	18	CASSVAGQGVRNTGELFF
TRBV24-1	TRBJ1-2	.	14	CATSGAGDGYGYTF
TRBV20-1	TRBJ1-4	.	13	CSASQADSAKLFF
TRBV19	TRBJ2-2	TRBD1	13	CASSLGTAGELFF
TRBV20-1	TRBJ1-1	.	17	CSATKPGLQPLNTEAFF
TRBV7-3	TRBJ2-1	TRBD1	14	CASRTGSVGNEQFF
TRBV6-5	TRBJ2-1	TRBD2	17	CASRTGTSGKNYNEQFF
TRBV10-3	TRBJ1-1	.	15	CAISEGVTVNTEAFF
TRBV11-2	TRBJ1-1	TRBD1	15	CASSSQGAKGTEAFF
TRBV28	TRBJ1-2	.	17	CASSLYPLEDTGPIYTF
TRBV5-6	TRBJ2-7	.	17	CASSLAGWSGLTYEQYF
TRBV24-1	TRBJ2-1	TRBD2	16	CATSDLSGSSYNEQFF
TRBV20-1	TRBJ2-1	TRBD2	12	CSALLAGGEQFF
TRBV7-6	TRBJ2-5	.	12	CASSSPQETQYF
TRBV9	TRBJ2-1	.	13	CASSPYSVNEQFF
TRBV19	TRBJ2-1	TRBD2	14	CASSLRGEVGEQFF
TRBV7-2	TRBJ1-1	.	14	CASTHPRGDTEAFF
TRBV20-1	TRBJ2-5	TRBD2	14	CSASPSGIQETQYF
TRBV9	TRBJ2-5	TRBD1	15	CASSVVGTAQETQYF
TRBV2	TRBJ1-6	.	14	CASSERGANSPLHF
TRBV29-1	TRBJ1-4	.	13	CSVRTPTREKLFF
TRBV24-1	TRBJ1-1	.	11	CATRWNTEAFF
TRBV14	TRBJ2-5	.	13	CASSQNRLETQYF
TRBV5-6	TRBJ1-6	TRBD1	16	CASSIVTGGVYSPLHF
TRBV18	TRBJ1-6	TRBD1	14	CASSPGQGVSPLHF
TRBV27	TRBJ2-3	.	15	CASSPRGGFTDTQYF
TRBV7-2	TRBJ2-1	.	14	CASSLVVRDNEQFF
TRBV10-3	TRBJ2-3	TRBD2	15	CAISENPSGGDTQYF
TRBV20-1	TRBJ1-1	TRBD1	11	CSARDLPTGIF
TRBV29-1	TRBJ2-3	.	13	CSVERNQGNTQYF
TRBV15	TRBJ1-2	.	16	CATSRYPGTVVYGYTF
TRBV19	TRBJ2-1	TRBD2	15	CASSIAGGSYNEQFF
TRBV4-3	TRBJ2-1	.	15	CASSQDDAGYNEQFF
TRBV6-5	TRBJ2-5	TRBD2	19	CASSLRRWVAGNSVGSQYF
TRBV18	TRBJ2-7	.	14	CASSPSTGTYEQYF
TRBV20-1	TRBJ2-7	.	12	CSADERAYEQYF